The 27 T cell receptor beta chains given below trace back to one sample, sequenced in a study of T cell clonality in common variable immunodeficiency. TCRdb keeps only in-frame clones here, not all; method: immunoSEQ multiplex PCR. This sample has 30,000 to 40,000 clones, each found more than once. Specimen: peripheral blood mononuclear cells. All receptors derive from a person aged 18 to 69 in good health.

Remarks on this clone: The CDR3 goes on 3 residues after the read ends, and that part is filled in from the germline J gene. V is TRBV7-9 and J is TRBJ2-1; D might be TRBD2 (6 bases). Germline assignment: CDR1 SEHNR and CDR2 FQNEAQ (reference sequence). V was trimmed by 6 bases and J by 4 bases, leaving 16 bases between them. The CDR3 loop spans 15 amino acids. Partial CDR3 DNA: TGTGCCAGCAGAAGTAGCGGTTCGGCTTACAATGAG. Its protein is CASRSSGSAYNE. The whole CDR3 sequence is CASRSSGSAYNEQFF.

For this clone: From the germline J gene comes the end of the CDR3, since the read stops 3 residues before it. The chain has TRBV18 and TRBJ1-2, with a weak D call TRBD1 (6 bases). Looked up from germline, CDR1 is KGHSH and CDR2 is LQKENI. The CDR3 is 15 amino acids. CDR3 bases read: TGTGCCAGCTCAACAGGGTTGTTAAGTTCCTACGAC. This codes for CASSTGLLSSYD. The full CDR3 is CASSTGLLSSYDYTF.

This clone occurred many times. From the germline J gene comes the end of the CDR3, since the read stops 3 residues before it. The rearrangement links TRBV5-6 to TRBJ2-5, with TRBD2 matching 11 bases. This CDR3 is 14 amino acids long. Germline loops: CDR1 SGHDT, CDR2 YYEEEE. Trimming took 4 bases from V and 4 from J; bases not matched to a gene: 3. This chain's CDR3 is CASSPGLAGETQYF. The covered CDR3 bases are TGTGCCAGCAGCCCAGGACTAGCGGGAGAGACC.

For this clone: The sequence runs out 3 residues before the end of the CDR3; the remainder is reconstructed from the germline J gene. The chain couples TRBV2 to TRBJ2-5, with TRBD1 matching over 7 bases. Germline CDR1 is SNHLY and CDR2 is FYNNEI. V lost 6 bases to trimming and J lost 2 bases; unmatched junction nucleotides: 3. This CDR3 is 13 amino acids long. The CDR3 here is CASRRDSQETQYF. CDR3 bases read: TGTGCCAGCAGAAGGGACAGTCAAGAGACC.

As to this clone: The CDR3 goes on 3 residues after the read ends, and that part is filled in from the germline J gene. This chain uses TRBV5-8 with TRBJ2-1, with a possible D match to TRBD2 (6 bases). The CDR3 length is 15 residues. V dropped 2 bases and J dropped 4 bases, with 13 bases sitting between them. The germline CDR1 and CDR2 sequences are SGHTS and YDEGEE. The part of the CDR3 DNA that was read is TGTGCCAGCAGCTTTCTAGGGACTCTATACAATGAG. Encoded protein: CASSFLGTLYNE. The full CDR3 protein reads CASSFLGTLYNEQFF. Drawing the rest from reference TRBV5-8 and TRBJ2-1, the complete variable domain is EAGVTQSPTHLIKTRGQQATLRCSPISGHTSVYWYQQALGLGLQFLLWYDEGEERNRGNFPPRFSGRQFPNYSSELNVNALELEDSALYLCASSFLGTLYNEQFFGPGTRLTVL.

This clone appeared a few times. The read terminates 3 residues ahead of where the CDR3 ends, so the germline J gene completes it. This sequence joins TRBV6-1 and TRBJ1-4; possibly TRBD1 for D (6 bases). The V and J ends lost 8 bases and 5 bases respectively, with 15 bases between them. Per germline, CDR1 MNHNS and CDR2 SASEGT. The CDR3 runs 14 residues. This CDR3 reads CASRGDRMNEKLFF. CDR3 DNA (partial): TGTGCCAGCCGTGGAGACAGGATGAATGAAAAA.

This clone occurred many times. The read gets to within 3 residues of the CDR3 end, and the germline J gene fills in the rest. This rearrangement joins TRBV24-1 to TRBJ2-1, with 8 bases identical to TRBD1. CDR3 length equals 15 residues. The J segment lost 3 bases and the V segment lost 5 bases, leaving 5 bases of the junction unmatched. Per the germline V gene, CDR1 is KGHDR and CDR2 is SFDVKD. CDR3 protein: CATSGGDRGYNEQFF. CDR3 bases read: TGTGCCACCAGTGGAGGCGACAGGGGCTACAATGAG.

This clone was seen many times. The read comes to an end 3 residues before the CDR3 does, leaving the germline J gene to fill in the end. The rearrangement links TRBV20-1 to TRBJ2-2; a possible D gene is TRBD2 (6 bases). The CDR3 totals 16 residues. V shed 2 bases and J shed 5 bases, with 18 bases lying between them. Germline V lookup: CDR1 DFQATT, CDR2 SNEGSKA (reference sequence). The sequenced CDR3 bases are TGCAGTGCTAGATACGGCCTAGCGACCCGTACCGGGGAG. Translation: CSARYGLATRTGE. The entire CDR3 sequence reads CSARYGLATRTGELFF.

This clone was observed many times. The CDR3 is cut off 3 residues early in the read; its end comes from the germline J gene. The V and J genes are TRBV20-1 and TRBJ2-3; 7 bases align to TRBD1. CDR3 length: 13 amino acids. Per germline, CDR1 DFQATT and CDR2 SNEGSKA (reference sequence). CDR3 DNA (partial): TGCAGTGCTAAACGGGACAGACAAGAGACG. Its translation is CSAKRDRQET. The full-length CDR3 reads as CSAKRDRQETQYF.

Details on this clone: The read comes to an end 3 residues before the CDR3 does, leaving the germline J gene to fill in the end. V and J are TRBV11-1 and TRBJ2-1; D unclear. Trimming shortened V by 4 bases and J by 8 bases, and 9 bases separated the two germline ends. The CDR3 length is 12 residues. From germline, CDR1 is SGHAT and CDR2 FQDESV (reference sequence). The chain's CDR3 is CASSSVRHEQFF. The DNA read from the CDR3 is TGTGCCAGCAGCTCCGTGCGCCATGAG.

For this clone: The read terminates 3 residues ahead of where the CDR3 ends, so the germline J gene completes it. The chain uses TRBV19 and TRBJ1-2; D is perhaps TRBD1 (6 bases). CDR3 length equals 14 residues. CDR1 LNHDA and CDR2 SQIVND come from the germline V gene (reference sequence). With 2 bases removed from V and 7 bases from J, the gap between germline ends came to 14 bases. The CDR3 bases that were read are TGTGCCAGTAGTATAAAGCGGACAGTCAGTGGC. Amino acids: CASSIKRTVSG. Given in full, the CDR3 is CASSIKRTVSGYTF.

This clone was seen at least ten times. The read ends 3 residues early relative to the CDR3; the germline J gene fills the gap. V is TRBV20-1 and J is TRBJ1-2; 9 bases map to TRBD1. CDR3 length: 13 residues. V gave up 3 bases and J gave up 5 bases; unmatched junction bases: 4. The V gene's germline CDR1 is DFQATT and CDR2 SNEGSKA (reference sequence). CDR3: CSASPGQGYGYTF. CDR3 bases read: TGCAGTGCTAGCCCCGGACAGGGGTATGGC.

This clone has just a few counts. The CDR3 end falls 3 residues outside the read, so it is completed with the germline J gene. V usage is TRBV6-1 and J usage is TRBJ1-5; TRBD1 might be the D (6 bases). Per germline, CDR1 MNHNS and CDR2 SASEGT. Trimming cost V 4 bases and J 5 bases, with 12 bases left between them. The CDR3 covers 14 residues. The CDR3 DNA, read in part, is TGTGCCAGCAGTGCGAATTACAGGGATCAGCCC. Its protein product is CASSANYRDQP. The entire CDR3 protein is CASSANYRDQPQHF.

This clone was detected ten times or more. The CDR3 is cut off 3 residues early in the read; its end comes from the germline J gene. The chain joins TRBV20-1 to TRBJ2-5, with 13 bases aligning to TRBD2. The CDR3 consists of 16 residues. V trimming: 6 bases; J trimming: 1 base; junction bases outside the gene matches: 8. Looked up from germline, CDR1 is DFQATT and CDR2 is SNEGSKA (reference sequence). The CDR3 reads CSATKGLAGVQETQYF. The part of the CDR3 DNA that was read is TGCAGTGCCACAAAAGGACTAGCGGGGGTCCAAGAGACC.

This clone was seen repeatedly, ten times or more. The observed sequence ends 3 residues before the CDR3 terminus, with the missing tail filled in from the germline J gene. This sequence joins TRBV20-1 and TRBJ2-1; tentatively, D is TRBD1 (5 bases). Germline-derived CDR1 and CDR2 are DFQATT and SNEGSKA (reference sequence). The CDR3 has 14 amino acids. V was pared by 0 bases and J by 0 bases, with 6 bases between. The sequenced CDR3 bases are TGCAGTGCTAGAGACCAGGGCTCCTACAATGAG. This codes for CSARDQGSYNE. The entire CDR3 is CSARDQGSYNEQFF.

This clone has a count of ten or more. The CDR3 extends 3 residues past the end of the read, so its final part is completed from the germline J gene. The chain recombines TRBV10-3 with TRBJ2-1; D gene ambiguous. The CDR3 is 13 residues long. The V and J ends lost 7 bases and 2 bases respectively, with 9 bases between them. Germline assignment: CDR1 ENHRY and CDR2 SYGVKD. CDR3 bases read: TGTGCCATCACGGCAGGAGCCTACAATGAG. This codes for CAITAGAYNE. The CDR3 reads in full as CAITAGAYNEQFF.

This clone rates as medium-sized (0.01 to 0.1%). The read finishes 3 residues shy of the CDR3 end, and the germline J gene is used to complete it. The chain employs TRBV20-1 and TRBJ2-3, with TRBD2 matching 8 bases. The CDR3 spans 13 residues. The germline V gene has CDR1 DFQATT and CDR2 SNEGSKA (reference sequence). After removal of 5 bases from V and 6 bases from J, the junction contained 7 bases not matched to a gene. CDR3 DNA, as far as it was read: TGCAGTGCTCTGGGCGGGGGGCTCGATACG. Protein sequence: CSALGGGLDT. The whole CDR3 sequence is CSALGGGLDTQYF.

This clone was counted ten times or more. Coverage ceases 3 residues before the CDR3 finishes, and the germline J gene fills in the end. This rearrangement joins TRBV20-1 to TRBJ2-7; D may be TRBD2 (6 bases). Trimming removed 0 bases from V and 0 bases from J, with 12 bases in between. The CDR3 is 15 residues long. The germline V gene encodes CDR1 DFQATT and CDR2 SNEGSKA (reference sequence). The sequenced part of the CDR3 DNA is TGCAGTGCTAGAGATGTGGCGGGGAGCTCCTACGAG. Translation gives CSARDVAGSSYE. The whole CDR3 protein is CSARDVAGSSYEQYF.

The table lists this clone with many counts. Sequencing ends 3 residues short of the CDR3 end; the germline J gene provides the rest. V and J are TRBV2 and TRBJ2-7; a weak D match, TRBD1 (6 bases). The germline V gene encodes CDR1 SNHLY and CDR2 FYNNEI. This CDR3 spans 14 amino acids. The V and J ends lost 3 bases and 3 bases respectively, with 12 bases between them. CDR3 DNA, as far as it was read: TGTGCCAGCAGTGACTTTGGGGGCCTCTACGAG. Its translation is CASSDFGGLYE. The entire CDR3 sequence reads CASSDFGGLYEQYF. The entire variable domain, with the rest obtained from reference TRBV2 and TRBJ2-7, is as follows: EPEVTQTPSHQVTQMGQEVILRCVPISNHLYFYWYRQILGQKVEFLVSFYNNEISEKSEIFDDQFSVERPDGSNFTLKIRSTKLEDSAMYFCASSDFGGLYEQYFGPGTRLTVT.

This clone has a count of ten or more. The read ends 3 residues early relative to the CDR3; the germline J gene fills the gap. This sequence joins TRBV18 and TRBJ2-1; maybe TRBD2 (5 bases). The V gene lost 3 bases and the J gene lost 5 bases, with 17 bases spanning the gap. The germline CDR1 and CDR2 sequences are KGHSH and LQKENI. The CDR3 runs to 16 residues. CDR3 DNA, as far as it was read: TGTGCCAGCTCACCCCAGATAATGAGGGCAGACAATGAG. Its translation: CASSPQIMRADNE. In full, the CDR3 reads CASSPQIMRADNEQFF.

There are many counts of this clone. The CDR3 extends 3 residues past the end of the read, so its final part is completed from the germline J gene. The chain combines TRBV11-2 with TRBJ2-7, with 8 bases aligning to TRBD2. Losses at the gene ends were 5 bases for V and 5 bases for J; bases not matched to a gene: 11. The CDR3 consists of 15 residues. Germline V gene lookup returns CDR1 SGHAT and CDR2 FQNNGV. CDR3 sequence reads: CASSAPSLAVHEQYF. The CDR3 DNA, read in part, is TGTGCCAGCAGCGCTCCTTCACTAGCGGTCCACGAG. Complete variable domain (other parts from reference TRBV11-2 and TRBJ2-7): EAGVAQSPRYKIIEKRQSVAFWCNPISGHATLYWYQQILGQGPKLLIQFQNNGVVDDSQLPKDRFSAERLKGVDSTLKIQPAKLEDSAVYLCASSAPSLAVHEQYFGPGTRLTVT.

This clone was picked up many times. The read terminates 3 residues before the CDR3 end, so the remaining end is supplied by the germline J gene. The chain combines TRBV5-1 with TRBJ2-7; 9 bases line up with TRBD1. Unmatched junction bases numbered 3, after V lost 2 bases and J lost 3 bases. Looked up from germline, CDR1 is SGHRS and CDR2 is YFSETQ. The CDR3 runs 14 residues. CDR3 DNA, as far as it was read: TGCGCCAGCAGCTTCGGGACAGGGCGCTACGAG. The encoded protein is CASSFGTGRYE. The full-length CDR3 reads as CASSFGTGRYEQYF.

At least ten counts were recorded for this clone. Read sequence stops 3 residues before the CDR3 end, and the germline J gene provides the missing end. The rearrangement links TRBV20-1 to TRBJ2-1; D uncertain. This CDR3 contains 13 residues. Trimming stripped 0 bases from V and 4 bases from J, with 7 bases between. From germline, CDR1 is DFQATT and CDR2 SNEGSKA (reference sequence). The CDR3: CSARDLLYNEQFF. Incomplete CDR3 DNA: TGCAGTGCTAGAGACCTCTTATACAATGAG.

This clone was recorded at least ten times. The read ends 3 residues early relative to the CDR3; the germline J gene fills the gap. The chain joins TRBV20-1 to TRBJ2-7, with 9 bases fitting TRBD1. V lost 6 bases to trimming and J lost 3 bases; unmatched junction nucleotides: 6. Germline CDR1 is DFQATT and CDR2 is SNEGSKA (reference sequence). The CDR3 contains 13 residues. Incomplete CDR3 DNA: TGCAGTGCATTGGACAGGGGTTTCTACGAG. It specifies CSALDRGFYE. The complete CDR3 sequence is CSALDRGFYEQYF.

This clone occurred a few times. The read comes to an end 3 residues before the CDR3 does, leaving the germline J gene to fill in the end. The chain uses TRBV11-2 and TRBJ2-7; 7 nucleotides align to TRBD2. Germline values: CDR1 SGHAT, CDR2 FQNNGV. V shed 0 bases and J 6 bases; nucleotides not matched to a gene: 8. This CDR3 has 15 amino acids. CDR3: CASSLDRDYFLEQYF. Partial CDR3 DNA: TGTGCCAGCAGCTTAGATCGGGACTACTTCCTCGAG.

Ten or more counts support this clone. The DNA ends 3 residues before the CDR3 does, and the rest of the CDR3 is filled in from the germline J gene. V usage is TRBV5-1 and J usage is TRBJ2-7, with D possibly matching TRBD1 (5 bases). V lost 0 bases and J lost 3, with 16 bases in between. This CDR3 region has 16 residues. Per germline, CDR1 SGHRS and CDR2 YFSETQ. The chain's CDR3 is CASSLVPLDTYYEQYF. The CDR3 DNA, read in part, is TGCGCCAGCAGCTTGGTCCCATTGGACACTTACTACGAG. Filled out from reference TRBV5-1 and TRBJ2-7, the complete variable domain reads KAGVTQTPRYLIKTRGQQVTLSCSPISGHRSVSWYQQTPGQGLQFLFEYFSETQRNKGNFPGRFSGRQFSNSRSEMNVSTLELGDSALYLCASSLVPLDTYYEQYFGPGTRLTVT.

This clone appeared many times. Coverage ceases 3 residues before the CDR3 finishes, and the germline J gene fills in the end. The V call is TRBV10-3, the J call TRBJ2-2; D remains unclear. This CDR3 spans 12 amino acids. The ends were cut back, 8 bases at V and 2 bases at J, with 6 bases in the middle. Germline V CDR1 and CDR2: ENHRY, SYGVKD. The CDR3: CAIGPNTGELFF. The CDR3 DNA, read in part, is TGTGCCATCGGCCCTAACACCGGGGAG.